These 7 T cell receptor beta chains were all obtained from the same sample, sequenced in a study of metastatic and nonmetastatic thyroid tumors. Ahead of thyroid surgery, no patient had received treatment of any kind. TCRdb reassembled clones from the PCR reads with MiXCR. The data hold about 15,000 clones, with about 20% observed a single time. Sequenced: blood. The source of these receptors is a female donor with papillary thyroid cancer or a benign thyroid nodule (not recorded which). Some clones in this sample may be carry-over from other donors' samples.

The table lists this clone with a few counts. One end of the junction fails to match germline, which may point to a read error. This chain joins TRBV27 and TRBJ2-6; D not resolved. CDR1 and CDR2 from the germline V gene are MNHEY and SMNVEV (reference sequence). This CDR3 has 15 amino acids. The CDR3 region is CASSPHLSGDNVLTF. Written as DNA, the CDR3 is TGTGCCAGCAGTCCCCATCTATCTGGGGACAACGTCCTGACTTTC.

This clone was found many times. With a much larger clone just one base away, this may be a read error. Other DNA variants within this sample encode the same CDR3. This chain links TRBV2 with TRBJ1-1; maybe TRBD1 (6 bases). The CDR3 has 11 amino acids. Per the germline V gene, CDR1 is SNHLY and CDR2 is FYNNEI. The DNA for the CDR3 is TGTGCTACACTAGGGGGCACTGAAGCTTTCTTT. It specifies CATLGGTEAFF.

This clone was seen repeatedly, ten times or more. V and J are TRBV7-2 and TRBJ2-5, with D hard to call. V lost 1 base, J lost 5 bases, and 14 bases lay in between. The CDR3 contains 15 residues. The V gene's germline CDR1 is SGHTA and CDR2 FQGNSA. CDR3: CASSLDLTRPETQYF. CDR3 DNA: TGTGCCAGCAGCTTAGATCTAACCCGACCGGAGACCCAGTACTTC.

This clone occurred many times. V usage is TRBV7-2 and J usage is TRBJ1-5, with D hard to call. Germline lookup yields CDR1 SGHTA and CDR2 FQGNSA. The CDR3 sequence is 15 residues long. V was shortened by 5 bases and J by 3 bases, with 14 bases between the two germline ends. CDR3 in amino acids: CASSLETETNQPQHF. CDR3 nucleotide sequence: TGTGCCAGCAGCCTAGAGACCGAAACCAATCAGCCCCAGCATTTT.

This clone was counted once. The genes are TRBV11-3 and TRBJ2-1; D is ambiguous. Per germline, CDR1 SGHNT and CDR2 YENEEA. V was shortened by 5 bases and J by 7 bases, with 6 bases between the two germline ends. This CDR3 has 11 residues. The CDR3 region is CASSPENEQFF. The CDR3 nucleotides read TGTGCCAGCAGCCCAGAGAATGAGCAGTTCTTC.

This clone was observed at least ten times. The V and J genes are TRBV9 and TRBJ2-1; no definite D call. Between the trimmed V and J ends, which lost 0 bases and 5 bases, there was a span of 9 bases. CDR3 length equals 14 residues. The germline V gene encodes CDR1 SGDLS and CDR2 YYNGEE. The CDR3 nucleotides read TGTGCCAGCAGCGTAGGGTGGTTGAACAATGAGCAGTTCTTC. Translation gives CASSVGWLNNEQFF.

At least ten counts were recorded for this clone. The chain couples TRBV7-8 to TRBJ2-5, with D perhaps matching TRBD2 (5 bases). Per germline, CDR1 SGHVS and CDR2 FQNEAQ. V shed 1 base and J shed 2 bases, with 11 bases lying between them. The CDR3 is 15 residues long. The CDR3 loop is CASSLGMGEQETQYF. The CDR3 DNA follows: TGTGCCAGCAGCTTAGGAATGGGAGAACAAGAGACCCAGTACTTC. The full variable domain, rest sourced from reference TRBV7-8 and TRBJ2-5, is GAGVSQSPRYKVAKRGQDVALRCDPISGHVSLFWYQQALGQGPEFLTYFQNEAQLDKSGLPSDRFFAERPEGSVSTLKIQRTQQEDSAVYLCASSLGMGEQETQYFGPGTRLLVL.